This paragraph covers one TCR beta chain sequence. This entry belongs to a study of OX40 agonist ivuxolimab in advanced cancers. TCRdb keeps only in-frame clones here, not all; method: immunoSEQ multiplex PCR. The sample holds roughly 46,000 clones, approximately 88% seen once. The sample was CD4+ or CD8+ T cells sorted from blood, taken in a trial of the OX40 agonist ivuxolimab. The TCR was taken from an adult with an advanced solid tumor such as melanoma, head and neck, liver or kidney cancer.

In DNA form, the CDR3 reads TGTGCCACCAGCAGAGGGGGCGGGAGGCAATACAATGAGCAGTTCTTC. It translates to CATSRGGGRQYNEQFF. This chain connects TRBV15 to TRBJ2-1; 8 nucleotides agree with TRBD2. Losses at the gene ends were 1 base for V and 4 bases for J; bases not matched to a gene: 6. CDR1 is LNHNV and CDR2 is YYDKDF in the germline V gene (reference sequence). The CDR3 spans 16 residues.